Listed here are 30 T cell receptor beta chains from one sample, sequenced in a study of spatial heterogeneity in lung cancer. Each CDR3 protein is one row after TCRdb ran MiXCR on the 5' RACE reads. The data hold roughly 50,000 distinct CDR3 sequences, with less than 9% observed a single time. Regarding time point: sample taken at primary tumor resection. Whole RNA from tumor, nontumor lung or frozen PBMC was sequenced unsorted. Specimen: PBMCs, collected at surgery. These receptors all stem from a female donor with early-stage non-small cell lung cancer.

This clonotype was seen more than once but under ten times. The chain carries TRBV28 and TRBJ2-7, with TRBD2 identical over 8 bases. The CDR3 length is 15 residues. Trimming at V came to 6 bases and at J to 3 bases, leaving 10 bases not matched to a gene. The germline V gene has CDR1 MDHEN and CDR2 SYDVKM. The CDR3 DNA sequence: TGTGCCAGCAGAGAGTGGCGGGGGGCGGGCTACGAGCAGTACTTC. Encoded protein: CASREWRGAGYEQYF.

This clonotype was seen more than once but under ten times. The V and J genes are TRBV3-1 and TRBJ2-1; no reliable D call. Germline V gives CDR1 LGHDT, CDR2 YNNKEL (reference sequence). This CDR3 is 17 amino acids long. Deletions cut 0 bases from V and 3 bases from J, with 15 bases between. CDR3 nucleotides: TGTGCCAGCAGCCAAGATAGTTGGGTTTCAAACTACAATGAGCAGTTCTTC. Translation gives CASSQDSWVSNYNEQFF.

As concerns this clonotype: This clone may be a read error of a much larger clone one base away. This chain connects TRBV11-2 to TRBJ2-7, with D hard to call. The CDR3 totals 14 residues. Deletions cut 1 base from V and 5 bases from J, with 12 bases between. Germline CDR1 SGHAT, CDR2 FQNNGV. CDR3 coding DNA: TGTGCCAGCAGCTTAGTCCGCAGTTCCGACGAGCAGTACTTC. Protein product: CASSLVRSSDEQYF.

This chain joins TRBV19 and TRBJ1-5, with 7 bases identical to TRBD1. Germline CDR1 LNHDA, CDR2 SQIVND (reference sequence). This CDR3 region has 20 residues. V shed 9 bases, J shed 4 bases, and the junction held 27 bases outside the gene matches. The CDR3 nucleotides are TGTGCCAGCAAATCCTCCGCCCGGACAGGAGCCCCTCAGGTTAATCAGCCCCAGCATTTT. Encoded protein: CASKSSARTGAPQVNQPQHF.

This clonotype showed up many times. This rearrangement joins TRBV5-1 to TRBJ1-6; D is perhaps TRBD1 (6 bases). The ends were cut back, 5 bases at V and 7 bases at J, with 10 bases in the middle. The CDR3 has 13 residues. Germline V lookup: CDR1 SGHRS, CDR2 YFSETQ. This chain's CDR3 is CASRPQGNSPLHF. Written as DNA, the CDR3 is TGCGCCAGCAGGCCGCAGGGGAATTCACCCCTCCACTTT.

This clonotype was recorded many times. The genes are TRBV6-5 and TRBJ2-3; 8 positions match TRBD2. This CDR3 has 14 amino acids. The germline CDR1 and CDR2 sequences are MNHEY and SVGAGI. Trimming cost V 6 bases and J 1 base; bases outside gene matches: 3. CDR3 bases: TGTGCCAGCAGCCGGCGGGGGGGCACAGATACGCAGTATTTT. The encoded protein is CASSRRGGTDTQYF.

At least ten counts were recorded for this clonotype. The rearrangement joins TRBV5-1 to TRBJ1-1; possibly TRBD1 for D (5 bases). Trimming cost V 4 bases and J 0 bases, with 10 bases left between them. Germline CDR1 reads SGHRS; CDR2 reads YFSETQ. The CDR3 is made up of 14 amino acids. CDR3 in DNA: TGCGCCAGCAGCCCCCGGGGACTGAACACTGAAGCTTTCTTT. This sequence encodes CASSPRGLNTEAFF.

A remark on this clonotype: A clone one base away is much larger, so this may be a read error. The rearrangement uses TRBV7-9 and TRBJ1-6; D remains ambiguous. The CDR3 has 12 amino acids. V was trimmed by 5 bases and J by 9 bases, leaving 8 bases between them. Per the germline V gene, CDR1 is SEHNR and CDR2 is FQNEAQ (reference sequence). CDR3 sequence reads: CASSTLTSPLHF. Here the CDR3 DNA reads TGTGCCAGCAGCACATTGACTTCACCCCTCCACTTT. Full variable domain (remainder filled in from reference TRBV7-9 and TRBJ1-6): DTGVSQNPRHKITKRGQNVTFRCDPISEHNRLYWYRQTLGQGPEFLTYFQNEAQLEKSRLLSDRFSAERPKGSFSTLEIQRTEQGDSAMYLCASSTLTSPLHFGNGTRLTVT.

This clonotype was counted at least ten times. The chain carries TRBV12-3 or TRBV12-4 and TRBJ1-2; D unclear. The CDR3 is 11 amino acids. Between the trimmed V and J ends, which lost 6 bases and 8 bases, there was a span of 10 bases. The CDR3: CASSPLSGYTF. DNA of the CDR3: TGTGCCAGCAGCCCCCTTTCCGGCTACACCTTC.

The gene calls are TRBV5-4 and TRBJ2-5; D unclear. The CDR3 consists of 14 residues. CDR1 SGHNT and CDR2 YYREEE come from the germline V gene (reference sequence). V lost 5 bases and J lost 0, with 11 bases in between. CDR3 loop: CASSRGQYQETQYF. The CDR3, as DNA: TGTGCCAGCAGTCGTGGCCAGTACCAAGAGACCCAGTACTTC.

This CDR3 is CASSLPGGSYNEQFF. CDR3 bases: TGTGCCAGCAGCTTACCAGGAGGGTCCTACAATGAGCAGTTCTTC. The chain is built from TRBV7-2 and TRBJ2-1; D might be TRBD2 (6 bases). Germline V gene data show CDR1 as SGHTA and CDR2 as FQGNSA. V lost 2 bases to trimming and J lost 1 base, with 9 bases between them. The CDR3 is 15 residues long.

This clonotype has more than one count but fewer than ten. The chain recombines TRBV25-1 with TRBJ1-5, with unresolved D. The V gene's germline CDR1 is MGHDK and CDR2 SYGVNS. The V end lost 3 bases, the J end lost 4 bases, and 10 bases lay between the germline ends. The CDR3 sequence is 14 residues long. The CDR3 reads CASSDGYGNQPQHF. The CDR3 nucleotides read TGTGCCAGCAGTGACGGGTACGGGAATCAGCCCCAGCATTTT.

This clonotype has only a few counts. The chain has TRBV20-1 and TRBJ2-7; the match to TRBD2 covers 8 bases. The CDR3 totals 17 residues. Germline V CDR1 and CDR2: DFQATT, SNEGSKA (reference sequence). The V and J ends lost 0 bases and 3 bases, in that order; junction bases with no gene match: 13. Written as DNA, the CDR3 is TGCAGTGCTAGAGATATTGCGGCGGGGGGTCGACTCTACGAGCAGTACTTC. Encoded protein: CSARDIAAGGRLYEQYF.

The chain combines TRBV7-9 with TRBJ2-3, with TRBD1 matching 9 bases. This CDR3 has 16 amino acids. V was pared by 2 bases and J by 1 base, with 4 bases of the junction left unmatched. The germline CDR1 and CDR2 sequences are SEHNR and FQNEAQ (reference sequence). The chain's CDR3 is CASSLNRTGGTDTQYF. CDR3 DNA: TGTGCCAGCAGCTTAAACAGGACAGGGGGCACAGATACGCAGTATTTT.

The chain has TRBV7-2 and TRBJ1-6, with no clear D. Germline V lookup: CDR1 SGHTA, CDR2 FQGNSA. The CDR3 is 16 residues long. V was cut by 6 bases and J by 7 bases, with 19 bases left in between. The CDR3, as DNA: TGTGCCAGCAGTGGAGCAGTGAGGTCGACCAATTCACCCCTCCACTTT. Translated: CASSGAVRSTNSPLHF.

The table lists this clonotype with a few counts. J is TRBJ1-4 and V is TRBV7-2; unclear D gene. The CDR3 totals 13 residues. V was pared by 5 bases and J by 7 bases, with 11 bases between. CDR1 is SGHTA, CDR2 FQGNSA, per germline. The CDR3: CASSPGRVEKLFF. CDR3 in DNA: TGTGCCAGCAGCCCTGGGAGGGTTGAAAAACTGTTTTTT.

A few counts support this clonotype. The rearrangement uses TRBV20-1 and TRBJ2-7; D possibly corresponds to TRBD2 (6 bases). Trimming cost V 2 bases and J 4 bases, with 12 bases left between them. The CDR3 totals 13 residues. The germline gives CDR1 DFQATT, CDR2 SNEGSKA (reference sequence). The CDR3 sequence: CSARQVAGYEQYF. CDR3 in DNA: TGCAGTGCTAGACAGGTCGCGGGGTACGAGCAGTACTTC.

This chain links TRBV7-8 with TRBJ1-5; the D gene is possibly TRBD1 (6 bases). In germline, CDR1 is SGHVS, CDR2 FQNEAQ. This CDR3 is built from 16 residues. V was cut by 1 base and J by 1 base, with 11 bases left in between. The CDR3 region is CASSLGTGTSNQPQHF. CDR3 nucleotide sequence: TGTGCCAGCAGCTTAGGAACAGGGACCAGCAATCAGCCCCAGCATTTT.

This clonotype has a count of ten or more. The chain employs TRBV12-5 and TRBJ2-5, with TRBD1 identical over 8 bases. The CDR3 extends over 15 amino acids. CDR1 LGHNT and CDR2 FRNRAP come from the germline V gene. After removal of 3 bases from V and 4 bases from J, the junction contained 7 bases not matched to a gene. CDR3 amino acids: CASGLGQGFGETQYF. As DNA, the CDR3 is TGTGCTAGTGGTTTAGGACAGGGATTCGGAGAGACCCAGTACTTC. Full variable domain (outside the CDR3, taken from reference TRBV12-5 and TRBJ2-5): DARVTQTPRHKVTEMGQEVTMRCQPILGHNTVFWYRQTMMQGLELLAYFRNRAPLDDSGMPKDRFSAEMPDATLATLKIQPSEPRDSAVYFCASGLGQGFGETQYFGPGTRLLVL.

The V call is TRBV5-1, the J call TRBJ2-2, with D possibly TRBD2 on 7 matching bases. Per germline, CDR1 SGHRS and CDR2 YFSETQ. The CDR3 runs to 16 residues. Trimming stripped 4 bases from V and 4 bases from J, with 17 bases between. The DNA for the CDR3 is TGCGCCAGCAGCGAGGGGGGGTCGTTGGTCACCGGGGAGCTGTTTTTT. Its translation: CASSEGGSLVTGELFF.

This rearrangement joins TRBV10-3 to TRBJ1-4, with TRBD1 as a possible D gene (6 bases). Germline V CDR1 and CDR2: ENHRY, SYGVKD. The CDR3 extends over 14 amino acids. V lost 6 bases to trimming and J lost 5 bases, with 13 bases between them. The CDR3 DNA is TGTGCCATCAGAACAGGGTCCCCAAATGAAAAACTGTTTTTT. Its translation is CAIRTGSPNEKLFF.

This clonotype was seen a handful of times. Here the CDR3 reads CASSLGLETQYF. The CDR3 DNA reads TGTGCCAGCAGCTTAGGGTTGGAGACCCAGTACTTC. This chain connects TRBV7-8 to TRBJ2-5; unclear D gene. The CDR3 spans 12 residues. Germline CDR1 and CDR2: SGHVS and FQNEAQ. The germline V and J ends were trimmed by 1 base and 5 bases, with 5 bases remaining between them.

V is TRBV5-1 and J is TRBJ1-3; D possibly corresponds to TRBD1 (6 bases). CDR1 and CDR2 from the germline V gene are SGHRS and YFSETQ. V was trimmed by 1 base and J by 0 bases, leaving 14 bases between them. The CDR3 is 17 residues long. The CDR3: CASSLSQPGASGNTIYF. CDR3 nucleotide sequence: TGCGCCAGCAGCTTGTCACAACCGGGGGCCTCTGGAAACACCATATATTTT.

The rearrangement uses TRBV12-3 or TRBV12-4 and TRBJ2-7; maybe TRBD2 (6 bases). Between the trimmed V and J ends, which lost 3 bases and 4 bases, there was a span of 7 bases. CDR3 size: 12 residues. The CDR3 sequence is CASSLGRYEQYF. The CDR3 region has the DNA TGTGCCAGCAGTTTGGGGAGGTACGAGCAGTACTTC.

This clonotype occurred a few times. This sequence joins TRBV20-1 and TRBJ1-2; no clear D. Germline V gene data show CDR1 as DFQATT and CDR2 as SNEGSKA (reference sequence). Trimming pared 1 base from V and 8 bases from J, leaving 14 bases between. The CDR3 has 13 amino acids. The CDR3, as DNA: TGCAGTGCTAGAGGGCCGGAGGTAGGGGGCTACACCTTC. Translation: CSARGPEVGGYTF.

In this sample, this clonotype turned up many times. The chain is built from TRBV21-1 and TRBJ2-7; the table calls TRBD1, which could not be checked here. TRBV21-1 is annotated as a pseudogene. The CDR3 totals 17 residues. This CDR3 is CASSKWLQGARSYEQYF. DNA for the CDR3: TGTGCCAGCAGCAAATGGTTACAGGGGGCCCGCTCCTACGAGCAGTACTTC.

This clonotype has ten or more counts. The chain combines TRBV18 with TRBJ2-1, with 9 bases lining up with TRBD1. Germline-derived CDR1 and CDR2 are KGHSH and LQKENI. Unmatched junction bases numbered 12, after V lost 6 bases and J lost 9 bases. The CDR3 has 15 amino acids. CDR3 protein: CASSASGTGRSEQFF. The CDR3 DNA reads as TGTGCCAGCTCCGCCTCCGGGACAGGGAGGTCTGAGCAGTTCTTC.

The chain carries TRBV12-3 or TRBV12-4 and TRBJ2-7; 8 nucleotides match TRBD1. This CDR3 is 14 amino acids long. V gave up 6 bases and J gave up 2 bases; unmatched junction bases: 6. The CDR3 bases are TGTGCCAGCAGGGGGACAGGTAGCCCCTACGAGCAGTACTTC. This codes for CASRGTGSPYEQYF.

This clonotype occurred many times. The CDR3 region has the DNA TGCGCCAGCAGCCAAGATCGGGGCGGGGGATCACCCCTCCACTTT. This encodes CASSQDRGGGSPLHF. The rearrangement links TRBV4-3 to TRBJ1-6; tentatively, D is TRBD1 (5 bases). Per the germline V gene, CDR1 is LGHNA and CDR2 is YSLEER. Trimming removed 0 bases at V and 10 bases at J, with 13 bases between. The CDR3 totals 15 residues.

This clonotype appeared many times. V and J are TRBV12-3 or TRBV12-4 and TRBJ1-5; weak D call: TRBD1 (6 bases). Deletions cut 3 bases from V and 2 bases from J, with 8 bases between. The CDR3 extends over 14 amino acids. In DNA, the CDR3 is TGTGCCAGCAGTTTTCCAGGGGGCAATCAGCCCCAGCATTTT. Amino acid sequence: CASSFPGGNQPQHF.